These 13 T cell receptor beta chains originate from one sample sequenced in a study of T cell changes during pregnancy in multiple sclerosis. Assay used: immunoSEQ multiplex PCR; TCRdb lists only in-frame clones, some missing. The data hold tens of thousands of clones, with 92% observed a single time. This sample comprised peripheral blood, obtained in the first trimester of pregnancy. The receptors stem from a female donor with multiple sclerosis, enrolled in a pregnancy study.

CDR3: CASSQGWDSGYEQYF. CDR3 DNA sequence: TGCGCCAGCAGCCAAGGATGGGACTCCGGCTACGAGCAGTACTTC. This chain uses TRBV4-3 with TRBJ2-7; a possible D gene is TRBD2 (6 bases). CDR3 length: 15 residues. Per germline, CDR1 LGHNA and CDR2 YSLEER. Trimming cost V 1 base and J 3 bases, with 13 bases left between them.

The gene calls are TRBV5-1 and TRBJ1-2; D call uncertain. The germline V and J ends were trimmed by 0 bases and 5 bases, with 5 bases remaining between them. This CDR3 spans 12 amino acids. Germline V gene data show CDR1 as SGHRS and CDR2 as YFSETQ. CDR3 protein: CASSLAGYGYTF. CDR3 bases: TGCGCCAGCAGCTTGGCAGGATATGGCTACACCTTC.

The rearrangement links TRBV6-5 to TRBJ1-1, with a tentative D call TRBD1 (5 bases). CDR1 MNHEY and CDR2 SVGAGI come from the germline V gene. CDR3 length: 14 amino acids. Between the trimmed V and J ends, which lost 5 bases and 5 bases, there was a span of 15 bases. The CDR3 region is CASSRTLGLTEAFF. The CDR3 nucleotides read TGTGCCAGCAGTCGGACATTAGGTCTAACTGAAGCTTTCTTT.

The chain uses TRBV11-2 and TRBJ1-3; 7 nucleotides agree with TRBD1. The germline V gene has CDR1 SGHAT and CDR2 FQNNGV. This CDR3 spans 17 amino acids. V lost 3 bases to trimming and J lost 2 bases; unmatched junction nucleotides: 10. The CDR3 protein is CASSFTYRGRTGNTIYF. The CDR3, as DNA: TGTGCCAGCAGCTTTACTTACAGGGGACGAACTGGAAACACCATATATTTT. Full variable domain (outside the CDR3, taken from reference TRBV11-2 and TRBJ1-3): EAGVAQSPRYKIIEKRQSVAFWCNPISGHATLYWYQQILGQGPKLLIQFQNNGVVDDSQLPKDRFSAERLKGVDSTLKIQPAKLEDSAVYLCASSFTYRGRTGNTIYFGEGSWLTVV.

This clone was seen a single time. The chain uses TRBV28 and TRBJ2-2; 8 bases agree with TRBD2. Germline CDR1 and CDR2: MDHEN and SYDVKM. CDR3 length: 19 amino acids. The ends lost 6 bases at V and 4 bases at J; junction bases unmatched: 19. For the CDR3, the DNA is TGTGCCAGCAGCGGACGGGGCAGGGGAAGCGGGAGAGTCACCGGGGAGCTGTTTTTT. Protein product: CASSGRGRGSGRVTGELFF.

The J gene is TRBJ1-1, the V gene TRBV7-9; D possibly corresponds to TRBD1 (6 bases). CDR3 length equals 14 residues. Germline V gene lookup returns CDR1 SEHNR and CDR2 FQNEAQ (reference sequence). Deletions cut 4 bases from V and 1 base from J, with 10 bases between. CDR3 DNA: TGTGCCAGCAGCTCCCCGACAGGGAACACTGAAGCTTTCTTT. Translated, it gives CASSSPTGNTEAFF.

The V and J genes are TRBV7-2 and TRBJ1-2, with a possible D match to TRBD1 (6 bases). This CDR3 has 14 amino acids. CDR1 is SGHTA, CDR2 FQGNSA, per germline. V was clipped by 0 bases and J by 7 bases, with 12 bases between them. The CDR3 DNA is TGTGCCAGCAGCTTAGCCCGGACAGTATCTGGCTACACCTTC. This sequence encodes CASSLARTVSGYTF. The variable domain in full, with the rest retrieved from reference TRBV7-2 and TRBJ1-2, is GAGVSQSPSNKVTEKGKDVELRCDPISGHTALYWYRQSLGQGLEFLIYFQGNSAPDKSGLPSDRFSAERTGGSVSTLTIQRTQQEDSAVYLCASSLARTVSGYTFGSGTRLTVV.

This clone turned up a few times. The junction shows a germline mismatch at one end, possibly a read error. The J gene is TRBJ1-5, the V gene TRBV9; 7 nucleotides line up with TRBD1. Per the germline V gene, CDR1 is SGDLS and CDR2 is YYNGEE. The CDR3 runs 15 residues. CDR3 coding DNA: TGTGCCAGCAGCGAGCGACAGGGCCGCAAGCAGCCCCAGCATTTT. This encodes CASSERQGRKQPQHF.

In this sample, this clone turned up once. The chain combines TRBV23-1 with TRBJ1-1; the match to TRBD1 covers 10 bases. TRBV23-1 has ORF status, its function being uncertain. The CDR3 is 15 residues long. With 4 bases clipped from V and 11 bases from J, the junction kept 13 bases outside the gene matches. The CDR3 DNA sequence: TGCGCCAGCAGTCCGGGACAGGGGTTTTTTCATGAGGCTTTCTTT. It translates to CASSPGQGFFHEAFF.

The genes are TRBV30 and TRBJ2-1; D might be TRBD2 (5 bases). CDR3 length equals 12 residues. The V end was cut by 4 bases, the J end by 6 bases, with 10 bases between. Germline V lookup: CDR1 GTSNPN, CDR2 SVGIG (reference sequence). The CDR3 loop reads CAWTPRGNEQFF. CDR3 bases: TGTGCCTGGACACCTCGGGGCAATGAGCAGTTCTTC.

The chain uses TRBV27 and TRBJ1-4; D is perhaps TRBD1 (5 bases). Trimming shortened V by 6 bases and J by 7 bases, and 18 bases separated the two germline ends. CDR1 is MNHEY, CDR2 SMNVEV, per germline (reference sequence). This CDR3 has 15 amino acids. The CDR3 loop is CASSRERGSIEKLFF. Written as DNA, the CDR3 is TGTGCCAGCAGCCGGGAGAGGGGCTCCATTGAAAAACTGTTTTTT.

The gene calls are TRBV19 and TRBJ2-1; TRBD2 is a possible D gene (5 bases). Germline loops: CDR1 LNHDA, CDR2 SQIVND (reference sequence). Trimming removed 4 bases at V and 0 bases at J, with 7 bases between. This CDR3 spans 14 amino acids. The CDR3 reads CASSTRASYNEQFF. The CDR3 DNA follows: TGTGCCAGTAGTACGCGGGCCTCCTACAATGAGCAGTTCTTC.

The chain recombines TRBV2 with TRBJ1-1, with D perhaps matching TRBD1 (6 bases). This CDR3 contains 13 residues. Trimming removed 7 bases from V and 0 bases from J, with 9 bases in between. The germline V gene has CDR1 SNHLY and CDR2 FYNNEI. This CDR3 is CASKGDLNTEAFF. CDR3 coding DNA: TGTGCCAGCAAGGGGGACCTGAACACTGAAGCTTTCTTT.